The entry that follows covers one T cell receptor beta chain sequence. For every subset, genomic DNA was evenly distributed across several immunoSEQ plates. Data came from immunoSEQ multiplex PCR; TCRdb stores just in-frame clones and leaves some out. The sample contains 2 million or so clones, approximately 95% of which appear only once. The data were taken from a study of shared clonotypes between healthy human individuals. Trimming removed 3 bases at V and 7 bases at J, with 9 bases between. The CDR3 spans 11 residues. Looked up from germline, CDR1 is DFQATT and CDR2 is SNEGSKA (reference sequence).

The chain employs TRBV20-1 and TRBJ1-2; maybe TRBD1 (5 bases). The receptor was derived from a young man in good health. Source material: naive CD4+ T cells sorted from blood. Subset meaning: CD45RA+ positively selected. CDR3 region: CSARGLGGYTF. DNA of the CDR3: TGCAGTGCTAGGGGGCTAGGTGGCTACACCTTC.